This T cell receptor beta chain was profiled in a study of T cell responses to AZD1222 COVID-19 vaccine (TCRdb year 2021). About the investigation overall: AZD1222 recipients given second doses at about 4 weeks or at about 12 weeks were pooled, since spike-specific TCR depth and breadth were not found to differ between the two schedules. A total of approximately 230 trial participants underwent TCR sequencing, of whom 207 received two doses of AZD1222 and about 25 received two doses of the MenACWY control vaccine. Trial participants were enrolled by age into 18-55, 56-69 and 70-plus year subgroups, with about 150, 28 and 57 TCR-sequenced participants respectively. Overall study results and their limits: The whole spike protein was spanned by vaccine-associated CD4 TCRs, and dominant responses were seen in regions 160-218 and 743-854. Conclusions about previously exposed vaccinees are limited, since just five to seven AZD1222 recipients were seropositive for SARS-CoV-2 at baseline. A significant rise in spike-specific TCR breadth and depth was observed after two AZD1222 doses relative to day 0 and relative to MenACWY recipients. The 56-69-year group was small, and its depth increase did not reach significance, likely because of low power. No day 14 peak-response samples were available, so repertoires were characterized only after the peak T cell response. Epitopes outside the regions mutated in the B.1.351 and B.1.1.7 variants were reportedly recognized by nearly half of the unique spike-specific TCRs. Participants were mostly white British, with more females than males. The authors suggested clonal diversity may have been underestimated.

Concerning this clone itself: Its antigen is not yet known. Base qualities are not at hand, and no much larger clone is one base apart.

The time point label, as the study defines it: baseline before first vaccination. Samples from vaccinated people were obtained from the UK trials COV001 and COV002, which included a single-blind randomized controlled phase 2/3 trial of AZD1222 (ChAdOx1 nCoV-19) in healthy adults. Trial participant PBMC samples were collected at day 0 and day 28 after the second dose for TCRbeta chain sequencing. The CDR3 regions of human TCRbeta chains were analyzed by immunosequencing. The authors processed their data as follows. TCRs in the repertoires were compared against a reference library of SARS-CoV-2-specific TCRs that had been generated with the MIRA antigen-specificity platform. Breadth was defined as the fraction of unique TCRs that were SARS-CoV-2-associated. Depth was defined as the fraction of total T cells that were SARS-CoV-2-associated. Each spike-specific TCR was assigned to its reactive spike region and to a CD4 or CD8 class using the MIRA data. Log10-transformed breadth and depth values were compared by one-way ANOVA with Sidak's multiple comparisons tests. TCRdb carries this immuneACCESS record with in-frame sequences only. Its versions omit some clonotypes, under half of them owing to an unresolved V gene in the studies checked, with the rest unexplained. That table supplies the V and J calls and clone size; D and trimming were determined from the DNA. Present in this sample are over 100,000 clones, roughly nine tenths of which were seen just once. Roughly 5.2% of the sample is taken by the ten largest.

The CDR3 goes from the cysteine to the phenylalanine over 15 residues. Just CDR3 DNA is preserved here, 45 bases in frame from base 1. CDR1 MGHRA and CDR2 YSYEKL were looked up in the germline V gene. At the junction V is shortened by 1 base and J by 4 bases, with 11 bases in between. Specimen: peripheral blood, collected on day 0 of AZD1222 vaccination. The V gene is TRBV4-1 and the J gene is TRBJ1-3; the D region possibly corresponds to TRBD1 (5 bases align). This receptor was taken from an adult in good health. CDR3 protein: CASSQASGSGNTIYF. The bases read TGCGCCAGCAGCCAAGCGTCAGGGTCCGGAAACACCATATATTTT.